This T cell receptor beta chain stems from a study of T-cell reconstitution after alpha-beta-depleted transplantation in children. The study's findings and limits: High day-60 TCRbeta diversity in some patients came from surviving recipient T cells and thymic progenitors. Among T cells one year after transplant, newly produced cells accounted for most counts and diversity. Reports say that about two months after transplant, the alpha-beta T cells came out of several hundred graft clones that had expanded.

Worth noting for this clonotype: Its antigen is unidentified.

This sample's TCRbeta library carried unique molecular identifier barcodes. From the PCR reads, TCRdb called clonotypes with MiXCR, one entry per CDR3 protein. Of just over 950,000 distinct CDR3 sequences in the sample, roughly 29% were seen once. Germline values: CDR1 SGHAT, CDR2 FQDESV (reference sequence). V lost 5 bases and J lost 0; bases outside the gene matches: 15. The CDR3 runs to 19 residues. The chain links TRBV11-1 to TRBJ1-3, with TRBD1 matching 8 bases. Source: PBMCs, mostly from graft donor cells, taken 360 days after TCRalphabeta/CD19-depleted stem cell transplant. The sequence came from a boy under three years old who had a stem cell transplant for SCID, so the T cells may come from the graft donor. The CDR3 DNA sequence: TGTGCCAGCAGCCGTACCGGGACAGGAGGAGCTCACTCTGGAAACACCATATATTTT. Encoded protein: CASSRTGTGGAHSGNTIYF.